This TCR beta chain derives from a study of tumor T cells in aggressive B-cell lymphoma. The protocol was immunoSEQ multiplex PCR, while the TCRdb copy is restricted to in-frame clones and leaves out a portion. The data hold about 4,500 clones, with 70% to 90% observed a single time. The origin of this receptor is an adult with diffuse large B cell lymphoma. The sequencing input was tumor tissue.

CDR3 nucleotide sequence: TGTGCCAGCAGTCCCGGGACAGGATTTTACAATGAGCAGTTCTTC. As protein: CASSPGTGFYNEQFF. This rearrangement joins TRBV2 to TRBJ2-1; 8 bases map to TRBD1. This CDR3 has 15 residues. The germline V gene encodes CDR1 SNHLY and CDR2 FYNNEI. V lost 5 bases, J lost 4 bases, and 7 bases stayed unmatched.